This passage covers 8 T cell receptor beta chains from one sample sequenced in a study of T cell repertoires in cytomegalovirus infection. The antigens these receptors bind are not known. From the reads, TCRdb called clonotypes with MiXCR, one entry per CDR3 protein. In the table there are some 560,000 distinct CDR3 sequences, approximately 40% of which are singletons. The sequencing used cultured PBMCs, collected from culture after CMV antigen stimulation. These TCRs come from a human donor in good health (CMV status not recorded). Some clones in this sample may be carry-over from other donors' samples.

This clonotype was picked up a small number of times. V and J are TRBV19 and TRBJ1-5, with a possible D match to TRBD1 (6 bases). V was cut by 3 bases and J by 0 bases, with 9 bases left in between. Per germline, CDR1 LNHDA and CDR2 SQIVND (reference sequence). This CDR3 is built from 15 residues. The CDR3 DNA reads TGTGCCAGTAGTATGGACAGCCCTAGCAATCAGCCCCAGCATTTT. Translating gives CASSMDSPSNQPQHF.

This clonotype was seen only a few times. This rearrangement joins TRBV25-1 to TRBJ2-1; 14 bases map to TRBD2. After removal of 4 bases from V and 8 bases from J, the junction contained 10 bases not matched to a gene. CDR1 is MGHDK, CDR2 SYGVNS, per germline. This CDR3 is 17 amino acids long. CDR3 region: CASSVGTSGGPRYEQFF. Here the CDR3 DNA reads TGTGCCAGCAGTGTCGGGACTAGCGGGGGTCCCCGGTATGAGCAGTTCTTC.

The chain is built from TRBV7-9 and TRBJ1-1; 8 bases map to TRBD1. Germline-derived CDR1 and CDR2 are SEHNR and FQNEAQ (reference sequence). V trimming: 4 bases; J trimming: 3 bases; junction bases outside the gene matches: 7. The CDR3 totals 15 residues. The CDR3 nucleotides read TGTGCCAGCAGCTCGCCCACAGGGGGGGACACTGAAGCTTTCTTT. It encodes CASSSPTGGDTEAFF.

This clonotype was picked up a small number of times. The chain combines TRBV5-4 with TRBJ2-1, with 10 bases matching TRBD1. CDR1 and CDR2 (germline): SGHNT, YYREEE (reference sequence). The CDR3 totals 16 residues. J gave up 5 bases and V 0 bases, and 5 bases lay outside the gene matches. Here the CDR3 DNA reads TGTGCCAGCAGCTTGGGGCGGGACAGGGGACACAATGAGCAGTTCTTC. Translating gives CASSLGRDRGHNEQFF.

V is TRBV14 and J is TRBJ2-3, with D tentatively TRBD2 (6 bases). The CDR3 runs 15 residues. Germline values: CDR1 SGHDN, CDR2 FVKESK. V was cut by 5 bases and J by 0 bases, with 12 bases left in between. The CDR3 nucleotides are TGTGCCAGCAGCACGACCGGGACTAGCACAGATACGCAGTATTTT. Encoded protein: CASSTTGTSTDTQYF.

This chain connects TRBV30 to TRBJ2-5; D ambiguous. Trimming left V 3 bases short and J 6 bases short, with 11 bases between. Per germline, CDR1 GTSNPN and CDR2 SVGIG (reference sequence). The CDR3 consists of 12 residues. CDR3 nucleotides: TGTGCCTGGAGCTACATAGACCAGACCCAGTACTTC. It specifies CAWSYIDQTQYF.

The V gene is TRBV7-9, the J gene TRBJ2-1, with D perhaps TRBD1 (5 bases). The CDR3 contains 15 residues. Germline V gene data show CDR1 as SEHNR and CDR2 as FQNEAQ (reference sequence). V lost 4 bases to trimming and J lost 4 bases, with 14 bases between them. CDR3 DNA: TGTGCCAGCAGCTCAAACAGGAGAACATACAATGAGCAGTTCTTC. Translated, it gives CASSSNRRTYNEQFF.

The gene calls are TRBV27 and TRBJ2-3; D is unclear. V lost 6 bases and J 6 bases, leaving 22 bases between the germline ends. The V gene's germline CDR1 is MNHEY and CDR2 SMNVEV (reference sequence). The CDR3 covers 16 residues. The CDR3 DNA reads TGTGCCAGCAGCCTTTTCTCTCAGCCCTCACAGGATACGCAGTATTTT. Translating it yields CASSLFSQPSQDTQYF.